The subject of this entry is one T cell receptor (beta chain). This sample stems from a study of control samples from healthy donors and cancer patients. V was pared by 2 bases and J by 6 bases, with 8 bases of the junction left unmatched. Germline V gene data show CDR1 as MDHEN and CDR2 as SYDVKM. The CDR3 extends over 16 amino acids. Profiled with immunoSEQ multiplex PCR; TCRdb holds only in-frame clones, not every one. The repertoire holds about 130,000 clones, with 92% as singletons. The chain combines TRBV28 with TRBJ2-1; 9 positions match TRBD2. Input material: blood. The receptor was isolated from a woman aged 50 to 60 in good health. The CDR3 reads CASSLNSGSGTNEQFF. The CDR3 bases are TGTGCCAGCAGTTTAAATAGCGGGAGTGGGACCAATGAGCAGTTCTTC.